The 30 T cell receptor beta chains reported below all come from one sample, sequenced in a study of blood T cells in healthy people across ages. With a J-beta primer mix and a sample-barcoded 5' primer, a second PCR ran about 7 to 11 cycles. A single record per CDR3 protein comes from TCRdb applying MiXCR to the 5' RACE reads. The top ten clones hold about two fifths of a sample with approximately 800,000 distinct CDR3 sequences, about 53% of them seen once. Sequenced: blood. These receptors all come from a man older than 75 in good health.

The genes are TRBV6-1 and TRBJ1-5, with D uncertain. Germline CDR1 reads MNHNS; CDR2 reads SASEGT. The length of the CDR3 is 17 residues. V lost 8 bases to trimming and J lost 2 bases, with 22 bases between them. The CDR3 DNA sequence: TGTGCCAGCCGCCCCTTACCCAGTCGGGCTGGCAATCAGCCCCAGCATTTT. Protein sequence: CASRPLPSRAGNQPQHF.

CDR3 bases: TGCAGCGCCCAAGGGGGGACTGGGGCCAACGTCCTGACTTTC. Translation gives CSAQGGTGANVLTF. This chain links TRBV29-1 with TRBJ2-6; D is perhaps TRBD1 or TRBD2 (6 bases each). From germline, CDR1 is SQVTM and CDR2 ANQGSEA. This CDR3 spans 14 amino acids. V was pared by 7 bases and J by 2 bases, with 12 bases between.

The sample holds a few counts of this clonotype. In nucleotides, the CDR3 is TGTGCCAGCAGCCACGCGACCAGGGGGAGGTTAAGATACGCGTATTTT. Translation: CASSHATRGRLRYAYF. J is TRBJ2-3 and V is TRBV5-6; possibly TRBD1 for D (7 bases). CDR1 and CDR2 from the germline V gene are SGHDT and YYEEEE. V dropped 4 bases and J dropped 14 bases, with 29 bases sitting between them. This CDR3 has 16 residues.

The rearrangement uses TRBV28 and TRBJ1-6, with D unclear. V lost 5 bases, J lost 6 bases, and 8 bases lay in between. The germline V gene encodes CDR1 MDHEN and CDR2 SYDVKM. The CDR3 is made up of 13 amino acids. As DNA, the CDR3 is TGTGCCAGCAGTCCTGACCCTAATTCACCCCTCCACTTT. Its translation: CASSPDPNSPLHF.

The chain carries TRBV5-6 and TRBJ2-2; D perhaps matches TRBD1 (5 bases). The V end was cut by 2 bases, the J end by 2 bases, with 10 bases between. This CDR3 is built from 15 residues. Germline V gene lookup returns CDR1 SGHDT and CDR2 YYEEEE. DNA of the CDR3: TGTGCCAGCAGCTTCAGACAGATAAACACCGGGGAGCTGTTTTTT. It specifies CASSFRQINTGELFF.

This clonotype was detected a few times. The gene calls are TRBV7-9 and TRBJ2-5; D is tentatively TRBD1 or TRBD2 (6 bases each). Per the germline V gene, CDR1 is SEHNR and CDR2 is FQNEAQ (reference sequence). The CDR3 runs 14 residues. The ends were cut back, 5 bases at V and 4 bases at J, with 14 bases in the middle. CDR3 sequence reads: CASSPVGGLETQYF. The CDR3 DNA follows: TGTGCCAGCAGCCCTGTTGGGGGGCTAGAGACCCAGTACTTC.

This chain links TRBV29-1 with TRBJ1-1, with unresolved D. With 2 bases removed from V and 6 bases from J, the gap between germline ends came to 19 bases. The CDR3 extends over 15 amino acids. In germline, CDR1 is SQVTM, CDR2 ANQGSEA. The CDR3 is CSVEPIPPRRAEAFF. CDR3 DNA: TGCAGCGTTGAACCCATCCCCCCCCGGAGGGCTGAAGCTTTCTTT.

The chain recombines TRBV5-1 with TRBJ2-1; 9 nucleotides agree with TRBD2. The last part of the DNA fits TRBJ2-7 better; the J call may be wrong. This CDR3 comprises 15 residues. Looked up from germline, CDR1 is SGHRS and CDR2 is YFSETQ. CDR3 nucleotide sequence: TGCGCCAGCAGCGGGGGACTAGCTAGTAACAATGAGCAGTACTTC. It is translated as CASSGGLASNNEQYF.

The V gene is TRBV5-1, the J gene TRBJ2-3; the D is unclear. Germline V gene sequence: CDR1 SGHRS, CDR2 YFSETQ. The CDR3 has 15 amino acids. V lost 7 bases and J lost 0, with 15 bases in between. For the CDR3, the DNA is TGCGCCAGCTCCTCCGCTCTAGGAAGCACAGATACGCAGTATTTT. Translated, it gives CASSSALGSTDTQYF.

The table lists this clonotype with a few counts. This sequence joins TRBV6-6 and TRBJ1-2, with D unresolved. CDR1 MNHNY and CDR2 SVGAGI come from the germline V gene (reference sequence). V was cut by 2 bases and J by 3 bases, with 10 bases left in between. The CDR3 consists of 14 residues. The CDR3 reads CASSYLDNYYGYTF. In nucleotides, the CDR3 is TGTGCCAGCAGTTACCTAGACAATTACTATGGCTACACCTTC.

This clonotype was detected only a few times. This chain links TRBV7-2 with TRBJ2-3; the D gene is possibly TRBD2 (6 bases). V was trimmed by 5 bases and J by 4 bases, leaving 13 bases between them. Germline V gene lookup returns CDR1 SGHTA and CDR2 FQGNSA. This CDR3 region has 14 residues. CDR3 sequence reads: CASSPRRRADTQYF. The CDR3 DNA sequence: TGTGCCAGCAGCCCAAGGAGGAGGGCAGATACGCAGTATTTT.

This clonotype was detected a few times. The CDR3: CASQLADNEQFF. CDR3 nucleotides: TGTGCCAGTCAACTAGCAGACAATGAGCAGTTCTTC. The J gene is TRBJ2-1, the V gene TRBV7-8; maybe TRBD2 (6 bases). This CDR3 is 12 amino acids long. Germline lookup yields CDR1 SGHVS and CDR2 FQNEAQ. Trimming took 9 bases from V and 5 from J, leaving 11 bases between them.

V gene TRBV21-1 combines with J gene TRBJ1-5. TRBV21-1 is a pseudogene. CDR3 length equals 15 residues. The CDR3 sequence: CASSKCRADHQPQHF. DNA of the CDR3: TGTGCCAGCAGCAAATGTCGGGCAGACCATCAGCCCCAGCATTTT.

The CDR3 coding sequence is TGTGCCAGCAGCCAACTGACTAGTTTGTACGAGCAGTACTTC. Protein product: CASSQLTSLYEQYF. The rearrangement links TRBV3-1 to TRBJ2-4, with D possibly matching TRBD2 (6 bases). The end of the DNA aligns better with TRBJ2-7, so the J call may be wrong. CDR3 size: 14 residues. The V gene's germline CDR1 is LGHDT and CDR2 YNNKEL (reference sequence).

The CDR3 coding sequence is TGTGCCAGCTCACCATTATCGCTGCAGGGAAGTGCAACAGATACGCAGTATTTT. It codes for CASSPLSLQGSATDTQYF. This sequence joins TRBV18 and TRBJ2-3; TRBD1 might be the D (5 bases). V lost 2 bases to trimming and J lost 3 bases, with 21 bases between them. Per germline, CDR1 KGHSH and CDR2 LQKENI. The CDR3 runs 18 residues.

The chain has TRBV10-3 and TRBJ2-7; 10 bases line up with TRBD2. V lost 0 bases to trimming and J lost 3 bases; unmatched junction nucleotides: 5. The germline V gene has CDR1 ENHRY and CDR2 SYGVKD. The CDR3 is made up of 16 amino acids. CDR3 in DNA: TGTGCCATCAGTGAGTCGAGGACTAGCGGTGTCTACGAGCAGTACTTC. Translating it yields CAISESRTSGVYEQYF.

This clonotype came up a few times. This chain joins TRBV24-1 and TRBJ2-1; TRBD2 matches 10 bases. The germline CDR1 and CDR2 sequences are KGHDR and SFDVKD. J gave up 4 bases and V 4 bases, and 6 bases lay outside the gene matches. This CDR3 comprises 16 residues. The CDR3 DNA sequence: TGTGCCACCAGTGACCCCCTAGCGGGAGTTTACAATGAGCAGTTCTTC. This translates into CATSDPLAGVYNEQFF.

V is TRBV20-1 and J is TRBJ2-1, with a tentative D call TRBD2 (6 bases). V lost 2 bases to trimming and J lost 9 bases, with 17 bases between them. The CDR3 extends over 14 amino acids. Per germline, CDR1 DFQATT and CDR2 SNEGSKA (reference sequence). The chain's CDR3 is CSARREFAPPEQFF. The DNA for the CDR3 is TGCAGTGCTAGACGGGAGTTTGCTCCACCTGAGCAGTTCTTC.

The chain employs TRBV12-3 or TRBV12-4 and TRBJ1-5, with D perhaps matching TRBD1 (6 bases). The ends were cut back, 6 bases at V and 6 bases at J, with 9 bases in the middle. This CDR3 comprises 12 residues. The CDR3 is CASRQGGQPQHF. CDR3 sequence (DNA): TGTGCCAGCAGACAGGGCGGTCAGCCCCAGCATTTT.

Of note for this clonotype: One end of the junction does not line up with germline, which may come from a read error. The gene calls are TRBV10-3 and TRBJ2-3; possible D gene TRBD1, 5 bases. Looked up from germline, CDR1 is ENHRY and CDR2 is SYGVKD. There are 14 residues in the CDR3. The CDR3 sequence: CAISEGRATETQYF. The CDR3 bases are TGTGCCATCAGTGAGGGCAGGGCAACAGAGACGCAGTATTTT.

The chain joins TRBV20-1 to TRBJ2-7, with unresolved D. The length of the CDR3 is 9 residues. CDR1 and CDR2 from the germline V gene are DFQATT and SNEGSKA (reference sequence). V lost 2 bases to trimming and J lost 6 bases, with 2 bases between them. This CDR3 is CSARREQYF. DNA of the CDR3: TGCAGTGCTAGACGCGAGCAGTACTTC.

The rearrangement uses TRBV20-1 and TRBJ2-1; TRBD2 matches at 8 bases. Trimming at V came to 6 bases and at J to 6 bases, leaving 19 bases not matched to a gene. CDR1 and CDR2 (germline): DFQATT, SNEGSKA (reference sequence). The CDR3 has 17 amino acids. DNA of the CDR3: TGCAGTGCCCCCCGGGGCGAACTTGGACTAGCAAGCAATGAGCAGTTCTTC. This sequence encodes CSAPRGELGLASNEQFF.

This chain joins TRBV6-1 and TRBJ2-1; the match to TRBD2 covers 12 bases. This CDR3 spans 15 amino acids. Germline loops: CDR1 MNHNS, CDR2 SASEGT. The J segment lost 5 bases and the V segment lost 7 bases, leaving 6 bases of the junction unmatched. CDR3 in amino acids: CASTRTSGKNNEQFF. In nucleotides, the CDR3 is TGTGCCAGCACCAGGACTAGCGGGAAGAACAATGAGCAGTTCTTC.

The chain joins TRBV3-1 to TRBJ2-1; possible D gene TRBD2, 6 bases. V lost 6 bases, J lost 9 bases, and 18 bases lay in between. The CDR3 consists of 14 residues. CDR1 is LGHDT, CDR2 YNNKEL, per germline (reference sequence). CDR3 amino acids: CASRHDPGDGEQFF. The CDR3 bases are TGTGCCAGCAGACACGACCCGGGAGACGGTGAGCAGTTCTTC.

This chain links TRBV25-1 with TRBJ1-5; tentative D call: TRBD1 (5 bases). The V gene's germline CDR1 is MGHDK and CDR2 SYGVNS. The CDR3 is made up of 16 amino acids. Trimming took off 1 base at V and 1 base at J, with 11 bases between the two ends. In nucleotides, the CDR3 is TGTGCCAGCAGTGAATCCGGGGGGGTCAGCAATCAGCCCCAGCATTTT. As protein: CASSESGGVSNQPQHF.

The V gene is TRBV20-1, the J gene TRBJ1-6, with D maybe TRBD1 (5 bases). The CDR3 consists of 13 residues. The V gene's germline CDR1 is DFQATT and CDR2 SNEGSKA (reference sequence). V lost 3 bases and J lost 5, with 8 bases in between. The CDR3 is CSARADNNSPLHF. As DNA, the CDR3 is TGCAGTGCTAGGGCGGACAATAATTCACCCCTCCACTTT.

This clonotype occurred once. The V call is TRBV24-1, the J call TRBJ2-4, with TRBD1 identical over 9 bases. Matching the DNA end better, TRBJ2-7 makes the J call doubtful. CDR1 is KGHDR and CDR2 is SFDVKD in the germline V gene. The CDR3 extends over 14 amino acids. CDR3 in amino acids: CATSDGTGPHEQYF. CDR3 sequence (DNA): TGTGCCACCAGTGATGGGACAGGGCCCCACGAGCAGTACTTC.

The sample holds one count of this clonotype. CDR3 DNA: TGTGCCAGCAGCTTCCCCAACCGGGACAGGGGTCAGGAGCAGTACTTC. This gives the protein CASSFPNRDRGQEQYF. This rearrangement joins TRBV5-6 to TRBJ2-7; 10 nucleotides match TRBD1. The CDR3 totals 16 residues. The J segment lost 7 bases and the V segment lost 2 bases, leaving 12 bases of the junction unmatched. Germline V lookup: CDR1 SGHDT, CDR2 YYEEEE.

CDR3 coding DNA: TGTGCCAGCAGCCTAATCCGGGGAGGTGAAGCTTTCTTT. This encodes CASSLIRGGEAFF. The V and J genes are TRBV14 and TRBJ1-1; D not resolved. The ends were cut back, 4 bases at V and 7 bases at J, with 13 bases in the middle. This CDR3 region has 13 residues. Germline CDR1 reads SGHDN; CDR2 reads FVKESK.

The gene calls are TRBV9 and TRBJ1-2; D is undetermined. Germline values: CDR1 SGDLS, CDR2 YYNGEE. The V end was cut by 0 bases, the J end by 1 base, with 13 bases between. The CDR3 spans 16 residues. In DNA, the CDR3 is TGTGCCAGCAGCGTAGGAGTCACTCCGGGTAACTATGGCTACACCTTC. It codes for CASSVGVTPGNYGYTF.